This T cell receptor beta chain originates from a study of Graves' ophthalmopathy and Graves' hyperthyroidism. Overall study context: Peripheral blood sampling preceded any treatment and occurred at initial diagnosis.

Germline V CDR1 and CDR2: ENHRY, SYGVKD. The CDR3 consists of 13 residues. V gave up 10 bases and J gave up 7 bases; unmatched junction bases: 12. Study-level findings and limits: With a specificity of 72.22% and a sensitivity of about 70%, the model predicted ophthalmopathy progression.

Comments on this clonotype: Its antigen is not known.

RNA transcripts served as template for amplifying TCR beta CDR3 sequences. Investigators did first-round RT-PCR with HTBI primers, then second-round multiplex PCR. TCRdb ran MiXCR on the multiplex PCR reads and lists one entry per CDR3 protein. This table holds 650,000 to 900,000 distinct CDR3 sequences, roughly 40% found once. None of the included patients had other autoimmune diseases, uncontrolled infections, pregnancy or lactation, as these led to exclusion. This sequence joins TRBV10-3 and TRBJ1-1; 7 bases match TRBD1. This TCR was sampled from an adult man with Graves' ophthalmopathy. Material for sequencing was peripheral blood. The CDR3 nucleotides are TGTGCCAGCAGCCAAGCGGGGACAGATGAAGCTTTCTTT. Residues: CASSQAGTDEAFF.